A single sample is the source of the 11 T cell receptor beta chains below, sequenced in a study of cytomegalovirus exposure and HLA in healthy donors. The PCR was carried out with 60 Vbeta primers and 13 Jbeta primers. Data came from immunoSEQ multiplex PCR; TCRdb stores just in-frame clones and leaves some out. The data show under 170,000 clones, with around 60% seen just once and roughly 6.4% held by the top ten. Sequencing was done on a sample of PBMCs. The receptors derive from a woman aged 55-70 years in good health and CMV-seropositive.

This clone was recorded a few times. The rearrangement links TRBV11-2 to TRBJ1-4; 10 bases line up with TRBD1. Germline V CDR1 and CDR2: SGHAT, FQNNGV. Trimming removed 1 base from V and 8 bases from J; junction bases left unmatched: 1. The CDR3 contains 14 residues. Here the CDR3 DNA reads TGTGCCAGCAGCTTAGGACAGGGGGCCGAAAAACTGTTTTTT. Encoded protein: CASSLGQGAEKLFF.

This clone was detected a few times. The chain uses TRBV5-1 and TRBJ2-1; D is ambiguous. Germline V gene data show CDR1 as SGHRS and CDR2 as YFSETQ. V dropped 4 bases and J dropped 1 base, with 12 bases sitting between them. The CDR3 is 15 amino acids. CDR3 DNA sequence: TGCGCCAGCAGCCATGAGGTAGATTCCTACAATGAGCAGTTCTTC. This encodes CASSHEVDSYNEQFF.

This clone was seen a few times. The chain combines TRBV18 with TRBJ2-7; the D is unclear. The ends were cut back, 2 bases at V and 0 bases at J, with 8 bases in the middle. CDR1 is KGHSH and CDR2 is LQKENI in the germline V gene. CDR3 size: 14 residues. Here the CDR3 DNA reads TGTGCCAGCTCACCAGGCTGGAGCTCCTACGAGCAGTACTTC. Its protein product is CASSPGWSSYEQYF.

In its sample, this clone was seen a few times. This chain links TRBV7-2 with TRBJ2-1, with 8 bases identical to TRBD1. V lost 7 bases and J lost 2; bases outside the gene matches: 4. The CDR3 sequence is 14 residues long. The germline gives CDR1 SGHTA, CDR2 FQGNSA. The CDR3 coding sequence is TGTGCCAGCAAGCCGGGACAGGCCTACAATGAGCAGTTCTTC. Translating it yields CASKPGQAYNEQFF.

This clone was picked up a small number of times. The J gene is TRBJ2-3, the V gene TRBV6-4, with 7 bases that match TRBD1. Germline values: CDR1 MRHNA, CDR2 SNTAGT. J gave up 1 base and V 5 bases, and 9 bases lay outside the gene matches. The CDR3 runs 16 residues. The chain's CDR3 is CASSSEGGLGTDTQYF. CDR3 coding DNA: TGTGCCAGCAGTTCCGAAGGGGGCTTGGGCACAGATACGCAGTATTTT.

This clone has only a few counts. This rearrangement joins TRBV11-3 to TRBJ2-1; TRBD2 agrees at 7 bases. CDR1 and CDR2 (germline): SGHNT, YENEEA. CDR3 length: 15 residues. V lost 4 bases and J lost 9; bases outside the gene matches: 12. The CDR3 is CASSYLGGRSGEQFF. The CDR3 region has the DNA TGTGCCAGCAGCTACTTAGGCGGGAGATCTGGTGAGCAGTTCTTC.

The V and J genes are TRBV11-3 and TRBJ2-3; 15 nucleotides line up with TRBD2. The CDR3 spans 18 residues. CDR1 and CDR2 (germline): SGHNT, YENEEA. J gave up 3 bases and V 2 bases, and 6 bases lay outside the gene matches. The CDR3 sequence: CASSLRNGLAGGTDTQYF. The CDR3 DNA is TGTGCCAGCAGCTTACGCAATGGACTAGCGGGAGGGACAGATACGCAGTATTTT.

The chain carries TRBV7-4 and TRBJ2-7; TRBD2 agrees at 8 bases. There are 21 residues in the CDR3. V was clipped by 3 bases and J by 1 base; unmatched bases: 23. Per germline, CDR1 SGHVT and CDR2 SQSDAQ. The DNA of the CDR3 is TGTGCCAGCAGCTTCAAGCGGGAGTTTAGGGTCCCCCCACCAGGATCCTACGAGCAGTACTTC. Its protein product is CASSFKREFRVPPPGSYEQYF.

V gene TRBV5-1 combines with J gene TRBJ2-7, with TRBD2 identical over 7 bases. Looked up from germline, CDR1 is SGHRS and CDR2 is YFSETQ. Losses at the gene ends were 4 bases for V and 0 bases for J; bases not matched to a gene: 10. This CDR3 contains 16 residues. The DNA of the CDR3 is TGCGCCAGCAGCCCCGAGGGCGGGAGCCTCTCCTACGAGCAGTACTTC. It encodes CASSPEGGSLSYEQYF.

The DNA for the CDR3 is TGTGCCAGTAGGGCACAGGGGGCTGGAGGTAAAGCCAAAAACATTCAGTACTTC. Translating gives CASRAQGAGGKAKNIQYF. The rearrangement links TRBV19 to TRBJ2-4, with 9 bases fitting TRBD1. Germline CDR1 and CDR2: LNHDA and SQIVND (reference sequence). This CDR3 has 18 amino acids. The trim removed 6 bases at V and 0 bases at J, leaving 12 bases unmatched.

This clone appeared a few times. CDR3 protein: CATSRERGGQPQHF. CDR3 in DNA: TGTGCCACCAGCAGAGAAAGGGGGGGACAGCCCCAGCATTTT. The chain has TRBV15 and TRBJ1-5, with D possibly matching TRBD1 (6 bases). The ends were cut back, 0 bases at V and 7 bases at J, with 10 bases in the middle. Germline V CDR1 and CDR2: LNHNV, YYDKDF (reference sequence). The CDR3 is 14 residues long.